These 8 T cell receptor beta chains share one sample of origin, sequenced in a study of shared T cell receptors in the human thymus. TCRdb keeps only in-frame clones here, not all; method: immunoSEQ multiplex PCR. This repertoire shows some 760,000 clones, approximately 85% found once; its top ten account for 0.0095% to 0.013%. This same sample was also taken into another study, of human thymus T cells.

Sequencing input: thymocytes. The source of these receptors is a girl in the first two years of life with a congenital heart defect.

The rearrangement uses TRBV7-2 and TRBJ2-1; perhaps TRBD2 as D (5 bases). Germline assignment: CDR1 SGHTA and CDR2 FQGNSA. Trimming stripped 5 bases from V and 3 bases from J, with 17 bases between. This CDR3 is built from 16 residues. The CDR3 spells CASSKVRDFSYNEQFF. The CDR3 DNA reads TGTGCCAGCAGCAAAGTGAGGGATTTTAGCTACAATGAGCAGTTCTTC. Based on the CDR3 plus reference TRBV7-2 and TRBJ2-1, the full variable domain is GAGVSQSPSNKVTEKGKDVELRCDPISGHTALYWYRQSLGQGLEFLIYFQGNSAPDKSGLPSDRFSAERTGGSVSTLTIQRTQQEDSAVYLCASSKVRDFSYNEQFFGPGTRLTVL.

The chain carries TRBV30 and TRBJ2-1; D is undetermined. Deletions cut 4 bases from V and 0 bases from J, with 10 bases between. The CDR3 extends over 14 amino acids. The germline V gene has CDR1 GTSNPN and CDR2 SVGIG (reference sequence). This CDR3 is CAWTLSGSYNEQFF. The CDR3 DNA is TGTGCCTGGACTCTCAGTGGCTCCTACAATGAGCAGTTCTTC.

With respect to this clone: Within the sample, other DNA sequences also encode this same CDR3. V and J are TRBV19 and TRBJ1-5; D gene uncertain. Trimming took off 3 bases at V and 6 bases at J, with 6 bases between the two ends. CDR3 length: 12 amino acids. Germline loops: CDR1 LNHDA, CDR2 SQIVND (reference sequence). CDR3: CASSIPGQPQHF. In DNA form, the CDR3 reads TGTGCCAGTAGTATTCCGGGTCAGCCCCAGCATTTT. Filled out from reference TRBV19 and TRBJ1-5, the complete variable domain reads DGGITQSPKYLFRKEGQNVTLSCEQNLNHDAMYWYRQDPGQGLRLIYYSQIVNDFQKGDIAEGYSVSREKKESFPLTVTSAQKNPTAFYLCASSIPGQPQHFGDGTRLSIL.

The CDR3 sequence is CASKQGIGNTIYF. CDR3 in DNA: TGTGCCAGCAAACAGGGGATCGGAAACACCATATATTTT. The J gene is TRBJ1-3, the V gene TRBV6-5; 7 bases line up with TRBD1. The germline V gene encodes CDR1 MNHEY and CDR2 SVGAGI. There are 13 residues in the CDR3. V shed 7 bases and J 4 bases; nucleotides not matched to a gene: 4.

The chain recombines TRBV7-2 with TRBJ1-2; D may be TRBD1 (5 bases). The CDR3 runs to 16 residues. Per germline, CDR1 SGHTA and CDR2 FQGNSA. Trimming left V 1 base short and J 4 bases short, with 16 bases between. CDR3 bases: TGTGCCAGCAGCTTAGTCGCGGAGGGGCGGGTCTATGGCTACACCTTC. This codes for CASSLVAEGRVYGYTF.

The CDR3 nucleotides read TGTGCCAGCTCACCAGCGGCAGAAACTCCCCAGATTTACGAGCAGTACTTC. Its protein product is CASSPAAETPQIYEQYF. The gene calls are TRBV18 and TRBJ2-7; D remains ambiguous. Per germline, CDR1 KGHSH and CDR2 LQKENI. Trimming left V 2 bases short and J 4 bases short, with 21 bases between. The length of the CDR3 is 17 residues.

CDR3 DNA sequence: TGTGCCAGCGATCACGACAGGGAACAGCCCCAGCATTTT. It translates to CASDHDREQPQHF. The chain links TRBV6-1 to TRBJ1-5; 7 nucleotides line up with TRBD1. CDR1 MNHNS and CDR2 SASEGT come from the germline V gene. Trimming at V came to 8 bases and at J to 7 bases, leaving 8 bases not matched to a gene. The CDR3 is 13 residues long.

The gene calls are TRBV14 and TRBJ2-1; D is ambiguous. Germline assignment: CDR1 SGHDN and CDR2 FVKESK. The CDR3 consists of 14 residues. Between the trimmed V and J ends, which lost 4 bases and 4 bases, there was a span of 11 bases. CDR3 protein: CASSPRIQYNEQFF. In DNA, the CDR3 is TGTGCCAGCAGCCCCAGAATTCAGTACAATGAGCAGTTCTTC.